The rows below give T cell receptor beta chains drawn from one sample of a study of beta chain features in type 1 diabetes. Only in-frame clones appear in the TCRdb table, and some are missing; sequencing was by immunoSEQ multiplex PCR. The sample holds under 950,000 clones; 17% are singletons and the top ten take around 0.02%. Sequencing was performed on naive CD4+ T cells from blood. These receptors all come from a woman aged 18-29 years in good health. Each CDR3 is given with its conserved first and last residue. Fields, in order: J gene, V gene, clone size, D gene, CDR3 protein, CDR3 DNA. The D gene is left open where the match is weak. For some rows the clone size is stated as once, few or many, or as a class when expanded; others skip it.

TRBJ2-7	TRBV19	NA	TRBD2	CASSGRAVNEQYF	TGTGCCAGTAGCGGGAGGGCCGTCAACGAGCAGTACTTC
TRBJ2-7	TRBV7-2	few	TRBD2	CASSASLAGGWYEQYF	TGTGCCAGCAGCGCCTCACTAGCGGGGGGTTGGTACGAGCAGTACTTC
TRBJ2-3	TRBV27	NA	NA	CASSLSPSARTDTQYF	TGTGCCAGCAGTTTATCTCCCAGCGCCCGCACAGATACGCAGTATTTT
TRBJ2-1	TRBV9	NA	NA	CASSDPLPYGRSSYNEQFF	TGTGCCAGCAGCGACCCACTTCCGTACGGAAGGAGCTCCTACAATGAGCAGTTCTTC
TRBJ2-7	TRBV7-9	NA	NA	CASSSKMYSDEQYF	TGTGCCAGCAGCTCGAAGATGTACTCCGACGAGCAGTACTTC
TRBJ1-3	TRBV7-8	few	NA	CASSGASSGNTIYF	TGTGCCAGCTCCGGGGCCAGCTCTGGAAACACCATATATTTT
TRBJ2-1	TRBV5-1	few	NA	CASSLFPIAAGTYNEQFF	TGCGCCAGCAGCTTGTTCCCCATTGCGGCGGGAACTTACAATGAGCAGTTCTTC
TRBJ2-5	TRBV29-1	NA	NA	CSVGGVVRETQYF	TGCAGCGTTGGGGGGGTCGTCCGAGAGACCCAGTACTTC
TRBJ1-1	TRBV5-4	NA	NA	CASSSRTSYTAFF	TGTGCCAGCAGCTCTAGGACATCTTATACGGCTTTCTTT
TRBJ2-1	TRBV4-2	NA	NA	CASSQDRPPRGPYNEQFF	TGTGCCAGCAGCCAAGATCGGCCCCCTAGAGGCCCCTACAATGAGCAGTTCTTC
TRBJ2-1	TRBV2	NA	NA	CASNRPPRGFEQFF	TGTGCCAGCAACAGGCCGCCTAGGGGGTTTGAGCAGTTCTTC
TRBJ2-3	TRBV7-2	few	TRBD2	CASSAGLAGGRDTQYF	TGTGCCAGCAGCGCGGGACTAGCGGGAGGTCGGGATACGCAGTATTTT
TRBJ2-1	TRBV28	few	TRBD2	CASSPTASGYVNEQFF	TGTGCCAGCAGTCCCACCGCTAGCGGCTATGTTAATGAGCAGTTCTTC
TRBJ2-2	TRBV7-3	NA	NA	CASSLTGFGELFF	TGTGCCAGCAGCTTAACTGGTTTCGGGGAGCTGTTTTTT
TRBJ2-3	TRBV6-1	NA	TRBD1	CASRQGAADTQYF	TGTGCCAGCCGACAGGGGGCTGCAGATACGCAGTATTTT
TRBJ2-1	TRBV7-9	NA	NA	CASSGAGVSYNEQFF	TGTGCCAGCAGCGGGGCGGGCGTCTCCTACAATGAGCAGTTCTTC
TRBJ2-7	TRBV5-1	few	NA	CASSFVTGAASYEQYF	TGCGCCAGCAGCTTTGTGACAGGAGCGGCGTCCTACGAGCAGTACTTC
TRBJ2-2	TRBV9	NA	TRBD2	CASTVSSGRTSGELFF	TGTGCCAGCACCGTTTCCAGCGGGAGGACTTCTGGGGAGCTGTTTTTT
TRBJ2-1	TRBV6-5	few	TRBD2	CASSYTSGINEQFF	TGTGCCAGCAGTTACACTAGCGGGATCAATGAGCAGTTCTTC
TRBJ2-3	TRBV9	few	NA	CASSPQGTDTQYF	TGTGCCAGCAGCCCTCAGGGGACAGATACGCAGTATTTT
TRBJ2-5	TRBV2	few	NA	CASSGAADETQYF	TGTGCCAGCAGTGGGGCCGCCGACGAGACCCAGTACTTC
TRBJ2-7	TRBV11-2	NA	NA	CASSLVLPAEQYF	TGTGCCAGCAGCTTAGTGCTTCCGGCAGAGCAGTACTTC
TRBJ2-1	TRBV15	few	NA	CATSRDAWRTSQGVWQFF	TGTGCCACCAGCAGAGATGCCTGGCGGACTTCGCAGGGTGTGTGGCAGTTCTTC
TRBJ2-1	TRBV7-2	few	NA	CASRVTAVHEQFF	TGTGCCAGCAGGGTTACCGCTGTCCATGAGCAGTTCTTC
TRBJ2-3	TRBV5-4	NA	TRBD2	CASSLLLWTSGYTDTQYF	TGTGCCAGCAGCTTGCTGTTGTGGACTAGCGGGTACACAGATACGCAGTATTTT
TRBJ2-5	TRBV28	NA	TRBD2	CASKEGTSGTQYF	TGTGCCAGCAAAGAAGGGACTAGCGGGACCCAGTACTTC
TRBJ2-7	TRBV7-2	few	NA	CASSGRRPSEQYF	TGTGCCAGCAGCGGCCGGCGTCCTTCCGAGCAGTACTTC
TRBJ2-1	TRBV9	NA	NA	CASSVGPHNEQFF	TGTGCCAGCAGCGTAGGGCCGCACAATGAGCAGTTCTTC
TRBJ1-1	TRBV19	few	NA	CASTTTVGTEAFF	TGTGCCAGTACTACGACAGTGGGCACTGAAGCTTTCTTT
TRBJ2-3	TRBV4-2	NA	TRBD2	CASRGGGKDTQYF	TGTGCAAGCCGGGGGGGAGGAAAAGATACGCAGTATTTT
TRBJ2-2	TRBV5-5	few	TRBD1	CASSWTGGDTGELFF	TGTGCCAGCAGCTGGACAGGGGGCGACACCGGGGAGCTGTTTTTT
TRBJ2-7	TRBV27	few	TRBD2	CASGARTRFNEQYF	TGTGCCAGCGGGGCGAGGACTAGATTCAACGAGCAGTACTTC
TRBJ2-2	TRBV7-2	NA	NA	CASSLRQHGELFF	TGTGCCAGCAGCTTACGGCAACACGGGGAGCTGTTTTTT
TRBJ2-5	TRBV29-1	NA	TRBD2	CSAGTPGTSGRAGWETQYF	TGCAGCGCCGGAACCCCCGGGACTAGCGGGAGGGCAGGTTGGGAGACCCAGTACTTC
TRBJ2-7	TRBV6-5	NA	NA	CASSRSGLSYEQYF	TGTGCCAGCAGCCGCTCGGGACTGAGCTACGAGCAGTACTTC
TRBJ2-7	TRBV10-3	few	NA	CASTGGAYEQYF	TGTGCCAGTACCGGTGGGGCCTACGAGCAGTACTTC
TRBJ2-7	TRBV27	few	NA	CASSLAQHSYEQYF	TGTGCCAGCAGCCTAGCTCAACACTCCTACGAGCAGTACTTC
TRBJ1-3	TRBV7-9	NA	NA	CASSLVPEVSGNTIYF	TGTGCCAGCAGCTTAGTCCCGGAGGTCTCTGGAAACACCATATATTTT
TRBJ2-7	TRBV4-3	NA	TRBD1	CASSQEGRRQGPYEQYF	TGCGCCAGCAGCCAAGAAGGAAGGAGACAGGGGCCCTACGAGCAGTACTTC
TRBJ2-1	TRBV19	once	TRBD2	CASSSGLAGGQGYNEQFF	TGTGCCAGTAGTTCAGGACTAGCGGGAGGCCAGGGGTACAATGAGCAGTTCTTC
TRBJ2-3	TRBV7-2	NA	NA	CASSLAHSRDTQYF	TGTGCCAGCAGCTTAGCGCATTCGAGAGATACGCAGTATTTT
TRBJ2-1	TRBV7-2	few	TRBD2	CASSIGLRLAGIYNEQFF	TGTGCCAGCAGCATTGGGCTACGACTAGCGGGGATCTACAATGAGCAGTTCTTC
TRBJ2-5	TRBV5-1	few	TRBD1	CASSLRAGGGETQYF	TGCGCCAGCAGCTTGAGGGCAGGGGGCGGCGAGACCCAGTACTTC
TRBJ1-5	TRBV9	few	NA	CASSVGGSQPQHF	TGTGCCAGCAGCGTAGGGGGGAGTCAGCCCCAGCATTTT
TRBJ1-2	TRBV11-2	NA	TRBD1	CASSLVVTGHYGYTF	TGTGCCAGCAGCTTAGTGGTGACAGGGCACTATGGCTACACCTTC
TRBJ2-7	TRBV28	NA	TRBD1	CAEARTGGYEQYF	TGTGCCGAGGCCCGCACAGGGGGGTACGAGCAGTACTTC
TRBJ2-7	TRBV6-5	few	NA	CASSRQVTYEQYF	TGTGCCAGCAGTCGACAGGTAACCTACGAGCAGTACTTC
TRBJ2-1	TRBV7-3	few	NA	CASSSAGDEQFF	TGTGCCAGCAGCTCAGCGGGTGATGAGCAGTTCTTC
TRBJ1-1	TRBV5-1	NA	NA	CASSYQGGDTEAFF	TGCGCCAGCAGCTACCAGGGAGGGGACACTGAAGCTTTCTTT
TRBJ2-7	TRBV2	few	NA	CASRRDFQIPYEQYF	TGTGCCAGCAGACGGGACTTCCAAATTCCCTACGAGCAGTACTTC
TRBJ2-4	TRBV6-6	few	NA	CASSYSRQGTYF	TGTGCCAGCAGTTACTCGAGGCAGGGTACATACTTC
TRBJ2-7	TRBV28	few	NA	CASSLSSYEQYF	TGTGCCAGCAGTTTATCTAGCTACGAGCAGTACTTC
TRBJ2-1	TRBV21-1	few	NA	CASSKWDGLAGRNNEQFF	TGTGCCAGCAGCAAATGGGACGGTTTAGCGGGAAGGAATAATGAGCAGTTCTTC
TRBJ2-7	TRBV28	few	NA	CASSFFQTGRYEQYF	TGTGCCAGCAGTTTTTTTCAGACGGGGAGATACGAGCAGTACTTC
TRBJ2-1	TRBV4-3	few	NA	CASSPQPTVTNEQFF	TGCGCCAGCAGCCCCCAACCGACTGTTACCAATGAGCAGTTCTTC